The text below deals with one TCR beta chain. The CDR3 runs to 14 residues. Germline CDR1 is SGHAT and CDR2 is FQNNGV. The V and J ends lost 1 base and 7 bases respectively, with 13 bases between them. The sample belongs to a study of blood T cells in healthy people across ages. Primed by a sample-barcoded 5' primer and a J-beta primer mix, a second PCR proceeded for about 7 to 12 cycles. TCRdb re-analysed the 5' RACE reads in MiXCR, keeping a single row per CDR3 protein. The data hold 800,000 to 950,000 distinct CDR3 sequences, with about 29% observed a single time. The same sample was also studied in work on T cells of mothers and their children. That report adds: The study found slightly higher but non-significant overlap in related versus unrelated mother-child pairs.

The chain carries TRBV11-2 and TRBJ1-1; D may be TRBD1 (6 bases). The sequence came from a woman aged 40 to 50 in good health. Sequences were obtained from blood. The CDR3 protein is CASSLGSGAVEAFF. The CDR3 bases are TGTGCCAGCAGCTTAGGGTCAGGGGCAGTTGAAGCTTTCTTT.